This TCR beta chain was observed in a study of cytomegalovirus exposure and HLA in healthy donors (dated 2017 in TCRdb). A note on the overall study: In an earlier analysis of approximately 640 of the donors, around 300 Gb of sequence data and 117 million unique TCR beta sequences from some 170 million T cells were reported. In a later genetic analysis, genome-wide SNP genotypes for about 60% of the 666 donors were used, and that subset was treated as a discovery cohort. To decide whether each TCR beta V gene segment behaved as functional or pseudogenic, an earlier analysis of fewer than 750 of the donors relied on high-throughput TCR beta sequencing. HLA typing covered class I and class II loci at four-digit resolution. To study patterns of TCR occurrence, a later analysis re-analyzed previously published TCR beta repertoires from 550 to 800 donors and added high-resolution HLA genotyping. Using immunosequencing, the study profiled T cell repertoires from roughly 650 subjects and related those repertoires to cytomegalovirus serostatus. Donor age, sex, ethnicity and CMV serostatus were compiled alongside the repertoire data. Among 398 genotyped donors of the cohort, an average of around 240,000 unique TCR beta nucleotide sequences were sequenced per donor, roughly 18% of them non-productive. Every repertoire in the discovery cohort had been generated on one and the same sequencing platform. The genetic ancestry cluster associated with self-reported Caucasian donors included about four fifths of the 398 genotyped donors. Rather than using new phenotypic data, the later analysis identified candidate immune exposures from TCR beta sequences and from how often those sequences occurred across donors. An early release covering just under 650 HLA-typed donors comprised approximately 290 gigabases of sequencing data and around 86 million unique TCR sequences. Typing coverage varied by locus: roughly 620-640 donors for A, B, C, DRB1 and DQB1; approximately 520 for DQA1; approximately 570 for DPA1; around 450 for DPB1. Along with the roughly 710-subject first cohort, a separate validation cohort of 120 different subjects was used. Roughly five DR-DQ haplotypes were handled as single units for association and clustering because linkage in the cohort was strong. To predict cytomegalovirus infection status, the study brought together high-throughput TCR immunosequencing, statistical association of individual TCRs with disease status, and machine learning. The aim of the study was to test whether cataloging public T cell receptors could identify signatures of past pathogen exposure.

Summary of the overall study and its limitations: About 17 rarely observed V segments, including chromosome 9 orphons, were excluded from the earlier analysis of some 590 of the donors because counts were too low. Most TCR sequences were observed very rarely across donors, whereas some public TCRs were present in many individuals. The study gave a list of 150 to 200 TCR beta chains associated with cytomegalovirus. V-gene and J-gene trimming of TCR beta chains was associated with a missense DCLRE1C variant in a later genetic analysis, and the association was replicated in an independent cohort. Some IMGT-functional V segments, including TRBV6-2 and TRBV6-3, could not be distinguished by the 87-base-pair reads and were therefore excluded. When HLA alleles, especially DR and DQ, strongly co-occurred, attributing TCR associations to individual alleles was difficult. According to a later analysis, parvovirus B19, influenza, CMV and Epstein-Barr virus appeared linked to several top co-occurrence clusters. In a later analysis, about 17,000 TCR beta sequences were associated with specific HLA alleles at a false discovery rate of 0.05. In a later analysis, HLA-associated TCR beta chains showed more clonal expansion and lower generation probabilities than non-associated chains that were equally common. Three of the identified cytomegalovirus-associated TCR beta chains were confirmed in vitro to be specific for cytomegalovirus antigens. The classifier was reported to diagnose cytomegalovirus status with high specificity and sensitivity in both the original cohort and the validation cohort. Most CMV-associated TCR beta chains appeared to be HLA-restricted in a later analysis, and the HLA associations seemed to be driven largely by CMV exposure. A later genetic analysis reported fewer N-insertions in productive TCRs among donors in an Asian-associated ancestry cluster than the approximately 670-donor mean. The authors suggested that the approach could potentially be extended to other disease states and immunological phenotypes. Broadly in line with IMGT annotations, most TCR beta V segments showed up in productive rearrangements about 87% or about 30% of the time in an earlier analysis of approximately 600 of the donors. For the cohort, immune exposure information was limited to CMV serostatus. This cohort had only TCR beta chains sequenced, and the lack of alpha or paired-chain data limited which features could be detected. A further reported finding was that TCR beta sequences accurately predicted the HLA-A and HLA-B alleles for most subjects in the first cohort. The presence/absence analyses assumed that sequencing depth was roughly uniform across donors, and that assumption may not be true. Linkage disequilibrium might explain the correlated functional status among segregating V segments, but an unknown experimental factor could not be excluded. In a later analysis, the rate of TCR association differed among HLA loci, with DRB1 alleles having the most associated TCRs and HLA-C alleles having the fewest. Because some donors lacked HLA typing at each locus, the association tests relied only on the typed subset. The sequencing pipeline was judged likely to have produced a cluster of highly shared sequence variants as a technical artifact.

The cohort was made up of about 610 healthy bone marrow donors. At the time of sampling, all cohort members were nominally healthy, though unrecorded immune exposures were likely present. The donor tested CMV seropositive and was one of the 289 seropositive cohort members. A peripheral blood sample was provided by each donor, and peripheral blood mononuclear cells were used for TCR beta sequencing. The Qiagen DNeasy Blood Extraction Kit was used to extract genomic DNA from the blood cell samples. This clone was detected many times. Its target antigen remains unknown. Base qualities are missing; no much larger clone stands one base away. CDR1 and CDR2, looked up from the germline V gene (reference sequence), are LNHDA and SQIVND. V trim: 4 bases; J trim: 2 bases; unmatched bases: 1. Counted from cysteine to phenylalanine, this CDR3 has 14 amino acids. The only DNA kept is the CDR3, 42 bases in frame from the first base.

The library was built by means of the immunoSEQ multiplex PCR assay. The multiplex PCR relied on a mix of 60 forward primers for TCR Vbeta segments and 13 reverse primers for TCR Jbeta segments. Amplification of the CDR3 region of rearranged TCR beta genes was performed with a multiplex PCR assay on genomic DNA. Amplified TCR beta libraries were sequenced as 87-base-pair reads on the Illumina HiSeq System. As for the authors' bioinformatics: Across the 670 or so repertoires, a later analysis counted tens of millions of unique TCR beta chains, 9.5 million to 13 million of which were shared by at least two donors. A nearest-neighbor algorithm error-corrected the raw reads and collapsed the reads into unique sequences, merging closely related sequences to remove PCR and sequencing errors. V, D and J gene segments were assigned by aligning CDR3 sequences to IMGT reference sequences. For a sequence to be retained, at least a six-nucleotide match to both a V gene segment and a J gene segment was required. A rearrangement was called productive if the CDR3 had no stop codons and remained in frame with V and J, and every other rearrangement was called non-productive. CDR3 was defined according to IMGT convention as the region running from the second conserved V-encoded cysteine to the conserved J-encoded phenylalanine. The earlier analysis of 587 of the donors excluded sequences that lacked an unambiguous match to a single V gene segment. In an earlier analysis of approximately 550 of the donors, V segments were called functional above 56.7% productive rearrangements and were called segregating when the between-donor standard deviation exceeded 5%. A statistical classification framework was developed to diagnose cytomegalovirus status using the catalog of TCR beta chain sequences. In a later analysis, V and J genes were assigned by comparing TCR nucleotide sequences against IMGT/GENE-DB human TR gene sequences. A later analysis assigned CDR3 sequences and most-parsimonious VDJ recombination scenarios with the TCRdist pipeline. In a later analysis, every TCR beta chain was defined by the combination of its CDR3 amino acid sequence and its V-gene family, and reads without a unique V-gene family were dropped. To address suspected cross-contamination and a sequencing artifact, a later analysis removed some 620 highly shared, low-generation-probability nucleotide sequences. In a later analysis, a clonal expansion index was calculated for each public chain from normalized within-repertoire ranks of inferred template counts. In a later analysis, generation probabilities were computed using a VDJ recombination model fitted to out-of-frame rearrangements, and the results were checked against IGoR. In a later analysis, TCR-TCR, TCR-HLA and TCR-CMV co-occurrence was scored with hypergeometric tests, and a repertoire-size bias correction was applied to TCR pairs. In a later analysis, false discovery rates were estimated by permuting HLA or CMV assignments 20 times. In a later analysis, co-occurring TCRs were grouped with DBSCAN, and TCRdist sequence similarity was added when clustering was performed within HLA-allele-positive subsets. Co-occurrence clustering excluded repertoires with fewer than 30,000 or more than 120,000 public chains, plus five with anomalous nucleotide sharing. Not all clones reach the TCRdb copy of this immuneACCESS table, which keeps in-frame sequences only. Checked studies attribute under half of the gap to unresolved V genes and leave the rest unexplained. D and trimming were read from the DNA, whereas the V and J calls and clone size are those reported in that table. The sample has a few hundred thousand clones on record, about 83% of them singletons. In total, the top ten clones hold 10% to 13% of the sample.

The receptor was derived from a woman aged 45-65 years in good health and CMV-seropositive. The sequenced sample consisted of PBMCs. The rearranged chain carries TRBV19 and TRBJ1-2, with 10 bases matching TRBD1. In nucleotides, the sequence is TGTGCCAGTAGTAGGGGACAGGGGAACTATGGCTACACCTTC. This sequence encodes CASSRGQGNYGYTF.